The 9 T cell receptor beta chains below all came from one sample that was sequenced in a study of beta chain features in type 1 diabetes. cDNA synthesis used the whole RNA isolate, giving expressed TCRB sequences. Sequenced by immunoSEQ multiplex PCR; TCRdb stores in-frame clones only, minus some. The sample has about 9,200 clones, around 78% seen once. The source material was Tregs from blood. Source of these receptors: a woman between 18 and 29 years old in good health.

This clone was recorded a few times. In DNA, the CDR3 is TGTGCCAGTAGTAACCCGGGACAGGCTAACTATGGCTACACCTTC. Protein: CASSNPGQANYGYTF. The chain has TRBV19 and TRBJ1-2; 8 bases map to TRBD1. This CDR3 comprises 15 residues. J lost 0 bases, V lost 4 bases, and 4 bases had no gene match. In germline, CDR1 is LNHDA, CDR2 SQIVND (reference sequence).

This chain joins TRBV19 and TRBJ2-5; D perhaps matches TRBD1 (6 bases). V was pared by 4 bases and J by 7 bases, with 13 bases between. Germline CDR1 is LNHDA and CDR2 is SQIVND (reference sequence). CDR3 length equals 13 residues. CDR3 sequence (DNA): TGTGCCAGTAGTAGGGGGCTTGGTGGGACCCAGTACTTC. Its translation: CASSRGLGGTQYF.

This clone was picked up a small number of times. CDR3 nucleotides: TGTGCCAGCAGTCCTCGGGAGAACACTGAAGCTTTCTTT. Protein sequence: CASSPRENTEAFF. This rearrangement joins TRBV28 to TRBJ1-1; D is uncertain. Per germline, CDR1 MDHEN and CDR2 SYDVKM. Trimming pared 5 bases from V and 1 base from J, leaving 8 bases between. CDR3 length: 13 amino acids.

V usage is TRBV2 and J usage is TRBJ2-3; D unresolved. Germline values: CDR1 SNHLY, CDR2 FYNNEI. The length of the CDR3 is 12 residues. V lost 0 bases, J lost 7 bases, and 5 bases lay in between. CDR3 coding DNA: TGTGCCAGCAGTGAAGCACAGTATACGCAGTATTTT. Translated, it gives CASSEAQYTQYF.

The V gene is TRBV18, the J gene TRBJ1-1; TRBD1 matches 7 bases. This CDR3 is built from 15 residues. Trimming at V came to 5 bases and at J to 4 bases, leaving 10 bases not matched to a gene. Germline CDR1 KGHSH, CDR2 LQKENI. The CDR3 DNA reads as TGTGCCAGCTCAGGAAACAGGGGACCCTCCACTGAAGCTTTCTTT. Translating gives CASSGNRGPSTEAFF.

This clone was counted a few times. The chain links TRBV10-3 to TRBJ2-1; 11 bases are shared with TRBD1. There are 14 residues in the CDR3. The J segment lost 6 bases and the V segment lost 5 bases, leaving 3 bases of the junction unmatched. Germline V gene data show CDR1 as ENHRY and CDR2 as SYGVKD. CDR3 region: CAISTGTGGNEQFF. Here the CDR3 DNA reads TGTGCCATCAGTACCGGGACAGGGGGCAATGAGCAGTTCTTC.

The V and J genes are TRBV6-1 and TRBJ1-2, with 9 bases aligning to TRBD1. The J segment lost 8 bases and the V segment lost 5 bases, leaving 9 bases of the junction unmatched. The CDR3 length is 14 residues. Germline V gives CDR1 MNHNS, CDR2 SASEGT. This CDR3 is CASSTRTGVRGYTF. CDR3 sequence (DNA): TGTGCCAGCAGTACACGGACAGGGGTTAGGGGCTACACCTTC.

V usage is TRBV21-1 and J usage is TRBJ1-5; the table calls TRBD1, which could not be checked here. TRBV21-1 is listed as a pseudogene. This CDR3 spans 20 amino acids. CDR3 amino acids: CASSNCGQGAVLGSNQPQHF. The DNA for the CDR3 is TGTGCCAGCAGCAACTGCGGACAGGGGGCTGTTCTAGGCAGCAATCAGCCCCAGCATTTT.

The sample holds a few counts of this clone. The CDR3 sequence is CASSPSTGHTEAFF. The CDR3 coding sequence is TGTGCCAGCAGCCCATCGACAGGACACACTGAAGCTTTCTTT. The V call is TRBV5-4, the J call TRBJ1-1; D might be TRBD1 (6 bases). The CDR3 is made up of 14 amino acids. CDR1 is SGHNT, CDR2 YYREEE, per germline (reference sequence). V lost 4 bases and J lost 3, with 13 bases in between.